Listed here are 5 T cell receptor beta chains from one sample, sequenced in a study of blood T cell repertoires in COVID-19. Only in-frame clones appear in the TCRdb table, and some are missing; sequencing was by immunoSEQ multiplex PCR. This table has a few hundred thousand clones, less than 90% appearing once. Sequencing used peripheral blood. These receptors were taken from a man in his thirties or forties with active or convalescent COVID-19.

The chain uses TRBV2 and TRBJ2-1; 12 bases are a match to TRBD1. Unmatched junction bases numbered 9, after V lost 9 bases and J lost 3 bases. CDR3 length: 16 amino acids. CDR1 and CDR2 (germline): SNHLY, FYNNEI. The CDR3 nucleotides are TGTGCCAGATCCGGGACAGGGGGCCGCGACTACAATGAGCAGTTCTTC. Its translation is CARSGTGGRDYNEQFF.

This clone has a single count. V gene TRBV15 combines with J gene TRBJ2-6; no firm D call. Per the germline V gene, CDR1 is LNHNV and CDR2 is YYDKDF (reference sequence). The ends were cut back, 5 bases at V and 0 bases at J, with 8 bases in the middle. CDR3 size: 15 residues. As DNA, the CDR3 is TGTGCCACCAGCGTCCGGTCCTCTGGGGCCAACGTCCTGACTTTC. Translating gives CATSVRSSGANVLTF.

The chain links TRBV11-2 to TRBJ1-3, with D perhaps matching TRBD1 (5 bases). The V gene's germline CDR1 is SGHAT and CDR2 FQNNGV. This CDR3 has 15 residues. V shed 5 bases and J shed 2 bases, with 13 bases lying between them. The CDR3 DNA sequence: TGTGCCAGCAGCCCAGGGATTCAAACTGGAAACACCATATATTTT. Translated, it gives CASSPGIQTGNTIYF. Full variable domain (missing parts from reference TRBV11-2 and TRBJ1-3): EAGVAQSPRYKIIEKRQSVAFWCNPISGHATLYWYQQILGQGPKLLIQFQNNGVVDDSQLPKDRFSAERLKGVDSTLKIQPAKLEDSAVYLCASSPGIQTGNTIYFGEGSWLTVV.

The chain carries TRBV20-1 and TRBJ1-3; D is uncertain. This CDR3 has 11 residues. Germline loops: CDR1 DFQATT, CDR2 SNEGSKA (reference sequence). Trimming took off 0 bases at V and 7 bases at J, with 4 bases between the two ends. The CDR3 nucleotides read TGCAGTGCTAGAGACTTGAACACCATATATTTT. Translation: CSARDLNTIYF.

The chain couples TRBV6-5 to TRBJ2-7, with 8 positions matching TRBD2. The CDR3 covers 15 residues. J lost 4 bases, V lost 0 bases, and 5 bases had no gene match. Germline CDR1 reads MNHEY; CDR2 reads SVGAGI. The CDR3 protein is CASSYSRTSGYEQYF. CDR3 in DNA: TGTGCCAGCAGTTACTCGCGTACTAGCGGATACGAGCAGTACTTC.